These T cell receptor beta chains were read from a single sample in a study of type 1 regulatory T cells. TCRdb reanalysed the reads using MiXCR and keeps one entry per CDR3 protein. Altogether approximately 90,000 distinct CDR3 sequences are present, 25% to 40% being singletons, with the ten largest covering 2% to 2.5%. The sample was CD4+ T cells, either the whole sample or a sorted fraction (not recorded which). The receptors shown here come from a human donor in good health. CDR3s include the opening cysteine and the closing phenylalanine or tryptophan. D genes are given only for firm matches. Clone size is stated in some rows and not others, as once, few, many or a class when expanded.

j_call d_call clone_size v_call cdr3_nt cdr3_aa
TRBJ1-1 . . TRBV20-1 TGCAGTGCTAGAGATATCGGGCGGACGAACACTGAAGCTTTCTTT CSARDIGRTNTEAFF
TRBJ2-5 TRBD1 . TRBV29-1 TGCAGCGTGATACAGGGGGCGGCAGAGACCCAGTACTTC CSVIQGAAETQYF
TRBJ1-1 . few TRBV6-1 TGTGCCAGCAGTGATCAGGCAGGGTTCTCTGAAGCTTTCTTT CASSDQAGFSEAFF
TRBJ2-6 . few TRBV20-1 TGCAGTGCTAGATCACACAAAGCAGGAGGTGGGGCCAACGTCCTGACTTTC CSARSHKAGGGANVLTF
TRBJ2-1 TRBD2 few TRBV7-2 TGTGCCAGCAGCTTAACAACTAGCGAATTCAATGAGCAGTTCTTC CASSLTTSEFNEQFF
TRBJ2-7 . . TRBV5-6 TGTGCCAGCAGCCAGCCGGGACTCGCCTACGAGCAGTACTTC CASSQPGLAYEQYF
TRBJ2-3 . . TRBV7-2 TGTGCCAGCAGCACCTACGATTCAGATACGCAGTATTTT CASSTYDSDTQYF
TRBJ2-1 . . TRBV18 TGTGCCAGCTCACCTATAGGGGGAGACACCTTCTCCAATGAGCAGTTCTTC CASSPIGGDTFSNEQFF
TRBJ1-2 . . TRBV28 TGTGCCAGCAGTTTCCAGCCCGTCTATGGCTACACCTTC CASSFQPVYGYTF
TRBJ2-2 TRBD1 few TRBV27 TGTGCCAGCAGTTTTGCAGGACAGGGCGGCGGGGAGCTGTTTTTT CASSFAGQGGGELFF
TRBJ2-2 TRBD1 . TRBV29-1 TGCAGCGTCCACCGGGTGGCAGGGGGCTCAAGCACCGGGGAGCTGTTTTTT CSVHRVAGGSSTGELFF
TRBJ2-7 TRBD2 . TRBV20-1 TGCAGTGCTAGAGATCGGGCTAGCGGGAGTATCTACGAGCAGTACTTC CSARDRASGSIYEQYF
TRBJ2-5 . . TRBV28 TGTGCCAGCAGTTTGGGTCGCAGGGGTGGAGAGTCCCAGTACTTC CASSLGRRGGESQYF
TRBJ2-2 . . TRBV20-1 TGCAGTGCTAGAGGGGACGGGAGAGGGGAGCTGTTTTTT CSARGDGRGELFF
TRBJ2-1 . many TRBV5-1 TGCGCCAGCAGCTTGAAAGCAGGCCGGAATAGTAGGATTTGTTGGTTCTTC CASSLKAGRNSRICWFF
TRBJ2-3 TRBD2 few TRBV20-1 TGCAGTGCAAAAACACTAGCGGGGGCTAGCACAGATACGCAGTATTTT CSAKTLAGASTDTQYF
TRBJ2-5 TRBD1 . TRBV20-1 TGCAGTGCTAGACCCTGGACAGGGGGGTTTTTGGCCCAGTACTTC CSARPWTGGFLAQYF
TRBJ2-3 TRBD2 . TRBV20-1 TGCAGTGCTAGAGATTTTACGGCGGGGGAGGGCACAGATACGCAGTATTTT CSARDFTAGEGTDTQYF
TRBJ2-3 . few TRBV12-3/TRBV12-4 TGTGCCAGCAGTTTTGGCGGGAACACAGATACGCAGTATTTT CASSFGGNTDTQYF
TRBJ1-1 . . TRBV10-3 TGTGCCATCAGCCCGACGACAGCTTTGGGCACTGAAGCTTTCTTT CAISPTTALGTEAFF
TRBJ2-5 TRBD1 . TRBV5-1 TGCGCCAGCAGCTTGGGGGACAGGGCCCAAGAGACCCAGTACTTC CASSLGDRAQETQYF